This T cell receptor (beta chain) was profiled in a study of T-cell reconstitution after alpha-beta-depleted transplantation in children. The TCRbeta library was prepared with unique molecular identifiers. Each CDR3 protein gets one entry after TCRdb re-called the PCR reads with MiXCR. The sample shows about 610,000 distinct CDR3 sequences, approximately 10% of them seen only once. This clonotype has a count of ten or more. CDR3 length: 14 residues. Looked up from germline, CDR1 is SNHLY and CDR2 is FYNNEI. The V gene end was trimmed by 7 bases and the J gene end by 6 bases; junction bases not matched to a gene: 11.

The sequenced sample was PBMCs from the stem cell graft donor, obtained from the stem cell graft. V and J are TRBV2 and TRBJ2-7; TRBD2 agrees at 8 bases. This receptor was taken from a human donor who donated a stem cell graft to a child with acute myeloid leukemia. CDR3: CASTKAGAPLEQYF. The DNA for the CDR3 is TGTGCCAGCACGAAAGCGGGAGCTCCCCTCGAGCAGTACTTC.